This TCR beta chain emerged from a study of T cell responses to AZD1222 COVID-19 vaccine. Study-level findings and limits: Distributed over spike, vaccine-associated CD4 TCRs predominated at 160-218 and 743-854. A mostly white British donor set with more females was recruited, and clonal diversity was possibly underestimated.

Remarks on this clone: The antigen is unknown.

The CDR3 is made up of 14 amino acids. The V end lost 9 bases, the J end lost 7 bases, and 22 bases lay between the germline ends. The germline gives CDR1 MDHEN, CDR2 SYDVKM. Assay used: immunoSEQ multiplex PCR; TCRdb lists only in-frame clones, some missing. Of some 140,000 clones in the sample, around 90% were seen once. This sequence was found in an adult in good health. The sequencing here drew on peripheral blood, taken on day 0 of AZD1222 vaccination. J is TRBJ2-7 and V is TRBV28; unclear D gene. CDR3 amino acids: CASSTLSGRFEQYF. CDR3 nucleotides: TGTGCCAGTAGCACCCTTTCAGGCCGTTTTGAGCAGTACTTC.